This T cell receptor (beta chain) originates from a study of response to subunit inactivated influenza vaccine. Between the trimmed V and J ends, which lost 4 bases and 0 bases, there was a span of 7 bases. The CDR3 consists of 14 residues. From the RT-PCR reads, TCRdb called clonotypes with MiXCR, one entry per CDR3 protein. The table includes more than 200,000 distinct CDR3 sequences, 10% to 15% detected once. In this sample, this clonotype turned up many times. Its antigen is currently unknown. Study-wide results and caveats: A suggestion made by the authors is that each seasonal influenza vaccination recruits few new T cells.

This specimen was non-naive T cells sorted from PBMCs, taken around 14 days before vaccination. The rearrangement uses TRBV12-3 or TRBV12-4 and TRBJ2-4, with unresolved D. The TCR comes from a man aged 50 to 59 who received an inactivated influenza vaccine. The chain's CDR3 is CASSSDLAKNIQYF. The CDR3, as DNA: TGTGCCAGCAGTTCGGATCTAGCCAAAAACATTCAGTACTTC.